The 14 T cell receptor beta chains given below trace back to one sample, sequenced in a study of blood T cell repertoires in COVID-19. The table came from immunoSEQ multiplex PCR; TCRdb's copy has only in-frame clones and leaves some out. Here the sample spans 140,000 to 150,000 clones, about four fifths being singletons. The sample was peripheral blood. The receptors shown here come from a human donor with acute or convalescent COVID-19. The donor label of this sample is uncertain.

A few counts support this clone. This chain connects TRBV5-1 to TRBJ2-7, with D tentatively TRBD1 (5 bases). The V gene lost 3 bases and the J gene lost 6 bases, with 13 bases spanning the gap. Germline lookup yields CDR1 SGHRS and CDR2 YFSETQ. CDR3 size: 13 residues. The CDR3 spells CASSSGAGSEQYF. The CDR3 region has the DNA TGCGCCAGCAGCTCCGGCGCAGGGTCCGAGCAGTACTTC. The full variable domain, its missing parts supplied by reference TRBV5-1 and TRBJ2-7, is KAGVTQTPRYLIKTRGQQVTLSCSPISGHRSVSWYQQTPGQGLQFLFEYFSETQRNKGNFPGRFSGRQFSNSRSEMNVSTLELGDSALYLCASSSGAGSEQYFGPGTRLTVT.

V and J are TRBV5-1 and TRBJ2-5; 8 bases match TRBD1. The germline CDR1 and CDR2 sequences are SGHRS and YFSETQ. Unmatched junction bases numbered 10, after V lost 3 bases and J lost 3 bases. This CDR3 region has 16 residues. This CDR3 reads CASSSLTGVLKETQYF. The DNA for the CDR3 is TGCGCCAGCAGCTCTCTGACAGGGGTACTAAAAGAGACCCAGTACTTC.

This chain joins TRBV24-1 and TRBJ2-7; 7 nucleotides align to TRBD1. Germline lookup yields CDR1 KGHDR and CDR2 SFDVKD. After removal of 3 bases from V and 0 bases from J, the junction contained 7 bases not matched to a gene. The CDR3 totals 16 residues. The CDR3: CATSDQTGPGSYEQYF. The CDR3 nucleotides read TGTGCCACCAGTGATCAGACAGGGCCGGGCTCCTACGAGCAGTACTTC.

The chain couples TRBV19 to TRBJ1-1; TRBD1 is a possible D gene (5 bases). Germline assignment: CDR1 LNHDA and CDR2 SQIVND (reference sequence). The CDR3 extends over 17 amino acids. The germline V and J ends were trimmed by 7 bases and 4 bases, with 25 bases remaining between them. The CDR3, as DNA: TGTGCCAGTACCCTATGGGCCCATTCGGACGGGGGCACTGAAGCTTTCTTT. It codes for CASTLWAHSDGGTEAFF. Drawing the rest from reference TRBV19 and TRBJ1-1, the complete variable domain is DGGITQSPKYLFRKEGQNVTLSCEQNLNHDAMYWYRQDPGQGLRLIYYSQIVNDFQKGDIAEGYSVSREKKESFPLTVTSAQKNPTAFYLCASTLWAHSDGGTEAFFGQGTRLTVV.

The chain employs TRBV19 and TRBJ1-1; TRBD1 matches 8 bases. Per the germline V gene, CDR1 is LNHDA and CDR2 is SQIVND (reference sequence). V trimming: 5 bases; J trimming: 4 bases; junction bases outside the gene matches: 6. The CDR3 length is 14 residues. CDR3 sequence reads: CASSFGQGTTEAFF. The CDR3 region has the DNA TGTGCCAGTAGTTTCGGACAGGGTACCACTGAAGCTTTCTTT.

This clone was counted a few times. The rearrangement joins TRBV5-1 to TRBJ2-2; 10 nucleotides line up with TRBD2. V gave up 4 bases and J gave up 5 bases; unmatched junction bases: 2. Per the germline V gene, CDR1 is SGHRS and CDR2 is YFSETQ. The CDR3 totals 14 residues. In DNA, the CDR3 is TGCGCCAGCAGCATACTAGCGGGGACCGGGGAGCTGTTTTTT. Amino acid sequence: CASSILAGTGELFF.

The V gene is TRBV7-2, the J gene TRBJ2-3, with D maybe TRBD2 (5 bases). Germline V gene lookup returns CDR1 SGHTA and CDR2 FQGNSA. The CDR3 length is 14 residues. V lost 4 bases to trimming and J lost 1 base, with 9 bases between them. The CDR3 loop reads CASSYGGRTDTQYF. The CDR3 nucleotides read TGTGCCAGCAGCTATGGCGGGCGCACAGATACGCAGTATTTT.

The rearrangement joins TRBV19 to TRBJ2-1; TRBD1 is a possible D gene (5 bases). Between the trimmed V and J ends, which lost 5 bases and 3 bases, there was a span of 11 bases. Per germline, CDR1 LNHDA and CDR2 SQIVND (reference sequence). This CDR3 region has 14 residues. The CDR3, as DNA: TGTGCCAGTAGTTCTCCAGGGATCTACAATGAGCAGTTCTTC. Residues: CASSSPGIYNEQFF.

This clone was observed a single time. The V gene is TRBV30, the J gene TRBJ2-4, with D tentatively TRBD2 (6 bases). V was pared by 5 bases and J by 0 bases, with 11 bases between. This CDR3 contains 14 residues. Looked up from germline, CDR1 is GTSNPN and CDR2 is SVGIG (reference sequence). CDR3 sequence (DNA): TGTGCCTGGTCCGGGACTCTAGCCAAAAACATTCAGTACTTC. Translated, it gives CAWSGTLAKNIQYF.

The chain's CDR3 is CASSPRLGGNNEQFF. The CDR3 DNA reads TGTGCCAGCAGCCCCAGGCTGGGTGGAAACAATGAGCAGTTCTTC. V is TRBV7-2 and J is TRBJ2-1, with D unresolved. Germline V gene lookup returns CDR1 SGHTA and CDR2 FQGNSA. The CDR3 spans 15 residues. Between the trimmed V and J ends, which lost 5 bases and 5 bases, there was a span of 16 bases.

This clone was picked up a small number of times. The J gene is TRBJ2-7, the V gene TRBV5-6; TRBD1 aligns across 8 bases. This CDR3 comprises 14 residues. V was pared by 5 bases and J by 6 bases, with 10 bases of the junction left unmatched. Germline V lookup: CDR1 SGHDT, CDR2 YYEEEE. The CDR3 loop is CASRRTGRGREQYF. The CDR3, as DNA: TGTGCCAGCAGGCGGACCGGCAGGGGGCGCGAGCAGTACTTC.

The rearrangement links TRBV6-1 to TRBJ1-2; maybe TRBD1 (6 bases). The CDR3 runs to 16 residues. The germline gives CDR1 MNHNS, CDR2 SASEGT. V was shortened by 4 bases and J by 1 base, with 16 bases between the two germline ends. The DNA for the CDR3 is TGTGCCAGCAGTGGAACAGGGACCTGGGGTAACTATGGCTACACCTTC. This encodes CASSGTGTWGNYGYTF.

The chain couples TRBV6-1 to TRBJ1-2; TRBD1 agrees at 7 bases. The CDR3 loop spans 13 amino acids. CDR1 and CDR2 from the germline V gene are MNHNS and SASEGT. With V trimmed by 1 base and J by 8 bases, 4 bases remained unmatched. The CDR3 nucleotides read TGTGCCAGCAGTGAAGACAGGGGTCCCGGCTACACCTTC. Translating gives CASSEDRGPGYTF.

The V and J genes are TRBV23-1 and TRBJ1-6; 7 nucleotides match TRBD1. TRBV23-1 is an ORF, and what it does is uncertain. The junction had 19 bases not matched to a gene; V was cut back by 6 bases and J by 8 bases. CDR3 length: 18 amino acids. CDR3 nucleotides: TGCGCCAGCAGCCTTGACAGGGCGGGTCAAATGGTTTATTCACCCCTCCACTTT. Translated, it gives CASSLDRAGQMVYSPLHF.